The rows below give T cell receptor beta chains drawn from one sample of a study of chemoradiotherapy in HPV16-positive cancers. Clones were sequenced by immunoSEQ multiplex PCR, and TCRdb holds only the in-frame ones, with some missing. The sample carries about 68,000 clones, around nine tenths recorded once. The sample here was blood, taken from a patient who underwent chemoradiotherapy. Source of these receptors: a human donor with HPV-associated anogenital cancer. Each CDR3 is given with its conserved first and last residue. Fields, in order: J gene, CDR3 length, V gene, CDR3 protein.

TRBJ1-2 17 TRBV6-1 CASSDETDFYLNYGYTF
TRBJ2-2 16 TRBV7-6 CASSLALRTSPGELFF
TRBJ2-5 12 TRBV29-1 CSGAARQETQYF
TRBJ2-7 15 TRBV5-1 CASSAGTGLISEQYF
TRBJ2-2 12 TRBV4-1 CASSQSAGELFF
TRBJ2-3 16 TRBV4-1 CASSGQVGRATDTQYF
TRBJ1-3 18 TRBV28 CASSFSPGRGDIGNTIYF
TRBJ2-7 13 TRBV30 CAWSTREAGEQYF
TRBJ1-1 13 TRBV6-1 CASSEDGNTEAFF
TRBJ2-2 12 TRBV9 CASSVRTGELFF
TRBJ2-2 17 TRBV4-1 CASSQTLAGVITGELFF
TRBJ2-5 14 TRBV27 CASSPWTSQETQYF
TRBJ2-2 17 TRBV19 CASSRQDTEGFTGELFF
TRBJ2-3 15 TRBV5-1 CASSLGGRGTDTQYF
TRBJ1-1 12 TRBV2 CASKTGFAEAFF
TRBJ1-2 16 TRBV19 CASSRYSGQGNYGYTF
TRBJ1-6 12 TRBV7-9 CASGGRESPLHF
TRBJ2-7 14 TRBV7-9 CADTRQGSSYEQYF
TRBJ1-1 13 TRBV28 CASKGVLNTEAFF
TRBJ2-5 15 TRBV28 CASSLLSRARETQYF
TRBJ2-2 15 TRBV19 CASSVGRGMPGELFF
TRBJ2-7 15 TRBV28 CASSYGTAKPYEQYF
TRBJ1-1 13 TRBV5-1 CASSIGTAGEAFF
TRBJ2-7 14 TRBV28 CASSSRQGAREQYF
TRBJ2-4 17 TRBV19 CASSLPSGTRAKNIQYF
TRBJ2-1 16 TRBV6-4 CASSAQGTGRSNEQFF
TRBJ2-1 16 TRBV28 CASSRETSGRVDEQFF
TRBJ2-7 17 TRBV5-1 CASSPSLLAGISYEQYF
TRBJ1-5 16 TRBV30 CAWSPIGQGAIQPQHF
TRBJ1-3 16 TRBV28 CASSTTGRSSGNTIYF
TRBJ2-5 12 TRBV7-9 CASSFLIETQYF
TRBJ2-3 14 TRBV10-1 CASSESPGTDTQYF
TRBJ2-2 14 TRBV5-1 CASKANANTGELFF
TRBJ1-2 16 TRBV15 CATSRDDKGFNYGYTF
TRBJ2-7 13 TRBV7-9 CASSLAGIYEQYF
TRBJ2-5 15 TRBV13 CASSSPRGLQETQYF
TRBJ2-1 14 TRBV7-6 CASSPAGSGNEQFF
TRBJ1-3 12 TRBV28 CASSFLGNTIYF
TRBJ2-2 11 TRBV4-1 CASSLLGELFF
TRBJ1-4 15 TRBV28 CASTSGGAPNEKLFF
TRBJ2-7 14 TRBV28 CASSLNHGSYEQYF
TRBJ1-2 13 TRBV27 CASRRGQGSGYTF
TRBJ1-3 15 TRBV28 CASIFQGGSGNTIYF
TRBJ2-2 15 TRBV6-4 CASSDSTVNTGELFF
TRBJ2-4 14 TRBV28 CASSTRKGKNIQYF
TRBJ2-5 16 TRBV4-1 CASRVTGGILQETQYF
TRBJ2-6 19 TRBV27 CASSPSGTDLRSGANVLTF
TRBJ1-2 16 TRBV15 CATSKTQTDVVYGYTF
TRBJ2-5 17 TRBV7-9 CASSLNPSAAGAPTQYF
TRBJ1-6 18 TRBV10-1 CASSESKASYSYNSPLHF
TRBJ2-3 17 TRBV19 CASSMGLAGGVGDTQYF
TRBJ2-7 13 TRBV7-9 CASSRTGVYEQYF
TRBJ1-2 13 TRBV19 CASSRTQGYGYTF